The TCR beta chain described here comes from a study of blood T cell repertoires in COVID-19. Across the study: Some COVID-19 samples were acute and others convalescent; all came from the United States, Italy and Spain. T cells, B-cell-depleted T cells, or PBMCs supplied cDNA or gDNA.

This CDR3 spans 18 amino acids. Losses at the gene ends were 1 base for V and 1 base for J; bases not matched to a gene: 8. Germline CDR1 and CDR2: LGHNA and YSLEER. Source study methods: Reference gene primer amplification gave estimated nucleated cell counts. TCRdb keeps only in-frame clones here, not all; method: immunoSEQ multiplex PCR. The V and J calls and clone size are taken from that table; D and trimming were inferred from the DNA. Of fewer than 250,000 clones in the sample, roughly nine tenths were seen once. The receptor comes from a man aged 35 to 55 with acute or convalescent COVID-19. Sequenced material: peripheral blood. This rearrangement joins TRBV4-3 to TRBJ2-7; 12 bases are shared with TRBD2. The CDR3 spells CASSQGGRGTSGSYEQYF. CDR3 DNA: TGCGCCAGCAGCCAAGGGGGCAGGGGGACTAGCGGGTCCTACGAGCAGTACTTC.